This TCR beta chain was sequenced during a study of blood T cell repertoires in COVID-19. Across the whole study: Sources were T cells, B-cell-depleted T cells, or PBMCs; the material itself was cDNA or gDNA.

Germline CDR1 reads ENHRY; CDR2 reads SYGVKD. The V end was cut by 0 bases, the J end by 7 bases, with 16 bases between. There are 16 residues in the CDR3. TCRdb's copy holds only in-frame clones and misses some; the assay was immunoSEQ multiplex PCR. Of hundreds of thousands of clones in the sample, approximately 92% are singletons; the top ten hold 2% to 2.5%. This TCR came from a woman aged 18-35 years who had recovered from COVID-19. Sequenced material: PBMCs or T cells enriched from blood (not recorded which). This chain connects TRBV10-3 to TRBJ2-1, with D perhaps matching TRBD2 (7 bases). The CDR3 spells CAISESEGGQRNEQFF. CDR3 nucleotide sequence: TGTGCCATCAGTGAGTCGGAGGGGGGGCAAAGGAATGAGCAGTTCTTC.